This is a list of T cell receptor beta chains from one sample in a study of blood T cell repertoires in COVID-19. Sequencing used immunoSEQ multiplex PCR; TCRdb keeps in-frame clones, though not all of them. Of around 110,000 clones in the sample, 85% to 95% are singletons; the top ten hold around 1.2%. Sequencing was done on a sample of peripheral blood. Source of these receptors: a woman aged 30 to 39 with acute or convalescent COVID-19. The CDR3 runs from the conserved cysteine through the conserved F or W. Each record gives: D gene, clone size, J gene, V gene, CDR3 DNA, CDR3 protein. The D gene is left open where the match is weak. Only some rows state a clone size, as once, few, many or a class for expanded clones.

TRBD1,NA,TRBJ1-1,TRBV4-1,TGCGCCAGCAGCCAAACAGGGGATTTAGGTGAAGCTTTCTTT,CASSQTGDLGEAFF
NA,NA,TRBJ1-6,TRBV30,TGTGCCTGGAGAGGAGTACGAGATGGTTCACCCCTCCACTTT,CAWRGVRDGSPLHF
NA,NA,TRBJ1-2,TRBV29-1,TGCAGCGTTAAGGGACACCTAGACGGCTACACCTTC,CSVKGHLDGYTF
TRBD2,NA,TRBJ2-7,TRBV10-2,TGCGCCAGCAAATTCGGCGGGGGGACGCACTACGAGCAGTACTTC,CASKFGGGTHYEQYF
NA,NA,TRBJ1-6,TRBV12-5,TGTGCTAGTGGTCCGGAGTGGTTTTCACCCCTCCACTTT,CASGPEWFSPLHF
TRBD2,NA,TRBJ2-3,TRBV9,TGTGCCAGCAGCGTAGACAGCGGGGGGGCCTTTCCCTCTAGCACAGATACGCAGTATTTT,CASSVDSGGAFPSSTDTQYF
NA,NA,TRBJ1-2,TRBV27,TGTGCCAGCAGTTTTGGGACTAGCGGGAACTATGGCTACACCTTC,CASSFGTSGNYGYTF
NA,few,TRBJ2-7,TRBV11-3,TGTGCCAGCAGTCTTCCAGGTATCGCCTACGAGCAGTACTTC,CASSLPGIAYEQYF
NA,few,TRBJ2-1,TRBV6-1,TGTGCCAGCAGTAAAGCCCCGGCTAGTGTGCCTGAGCAGTTCTTC,CASSKAPASVPEQFF
TRBD1,NA,TRBJ1-4,TRBV10-2,TGCGCCACCTCGGGACAGGGGAAGATTGAAAAACTGTTTTTT,CATSGQGKIEKLFF
TRBD1,few,TRBJ1-1,TRBV18,TGTTCCAGCTCACCACAGGGGGCTGAAGCTTTCTTT,CSSSPQGAEAFF
TRBD2,NA,TRBJ2-7,TRBV27,TGTGCCAGCGGCGGGACTAGCGGGGGGATCTACGAGCAGTACTTC,CASGGTSGGIYEQYF
TRBD1,NA,TRBJ2-7,TRBV28,TGTGCCAGCAGCCCGATCAGACAGGGTTGGGGCTACGAGCAGTACTTC,CASSPIRQGWGYEQYF
NA,NA,TRBJ1-1,TRBV11-3,TGTGCCAGCAGCTTAGGGCTGAGATCCCGGGTGAGGGAGACTGAAGCTTTCTTT,CASSLGLRSRVRETEAFF
NA,NA,TRBJ1-1,TRBV4-1,TGCGCCAGCAGCCAAGGAGGGCCCACTGAAGCTTTCTTT,CASSQGGPTEAFF
TRBD2,NA,TRBJ2-1,TRBV28,TGTGCCAGCAGTGTGACTAGCGGGAGTGTCTTCAATGAGCAGTTCTTC,CASSVTSGSVFNEQFF
NA,NA,TRBJ1-2,TRBV28,TGTGCCAGCACCTCGAGGTATGGCTACACCTTC,CASTSRYGYTF
NA,NA,TRBJ2-1,TRBV11-2,TGTGCCAGCAGATACGGGGGTTACAATGAGCAGTTCTTC,CASRYGGYNEQFF
NA,NA,TRBJ1-6,TRBV2,TGTGCCAGCAGTGTGGGGCGGAATAATTCACCCCTCCACTTT,CASSVGRNNSPLHF
NA,NA,TRBJ1-1,TRBV30,TGTGCCTGGACATCGCCGGTATTCACTGAAGCTTTCTTT,CAWTSPVFTEAFF
TRBD1,NA,TRBJ1-2,TRBV3-1/TRBV3-2,TGTGCCAGCAGCCAAGATCGGGTTGGGACAGGTTGGGCGAGCAGCTATGGCTACACCTTC,CASSQDRVGTGWASSYGYTF
NA,NA,TRBJ2-3,TRBV7-8,TGTGCCAGCAGCCGGAGGCCAGGACTTACAGATACGCAGTATTTT,CASSRRPGLTDTQYF
NA,NA,TRBJ2-2,TRBV7-3,TGTGCCAGCAGCTTGGATGGACTGCGGGAAACAAACACCGGGGAGCTGTTTTTT,CASSLDGLRETNTGELFF
TRBD1,NA,TRBJ1-4,TRBV7-9,TGTGCCAGCAGCCAACGGGACAGAACTAATGAAAAACTGTTTTTT,CASSQRDRTNEKLFF
NA,NA,TRBJ1-1,TRBV6-1,TGTGCCAGCAGTGAACTCTTCACTGTTGGGAACACTGAAGCTTTCTTT,CASSELFTVGNTEAFF
NA,NA,TRBJ2-7,TRBV6-1,TGTGCCAGCAGTGAGTTGGGCGGGACGACCTACGAGCAGTACTTC,CASSELGGTTYEQYF
TRBD2,NA,TRBJ2-2,TRBV18,TGTGCCAGCTCCCGGGGGGACCACACCGGGGAGCTGTTTTTT,CASSRGDHTGELFF
TRBD1,NA,TRBJ1-5,TRBV27,TGTGCCAGCAGTTTTGTGACAGGGGGCGGCAATCAGCCCCAGCATTTT,CASSFVTGGGNQPQHF
TRBD2,NA,TRBJ2-5,TRBV5-1,TGCGCCAGCAGCTCCGGACTAGCGGGGGGGCTTCAAGAGACCCAGTACTTC,CASSSGLAGGLQETQYF
NA,NA,TRBJ2-5,TRBV7-2,TGTGCCAGCAGCTTAGAGAGCCGGAGGGTAGAGACCCAGTACTTC,CASSLESRRVETQYF
TRBD2,NA,TRBJ2-6,TRBV19,TGTGCCAGTAGCCGACTAGCGGAATCCTCTGGGGCCAACGTCCTGACTTTC,CASSRLAESSGANVLTF
TRBD1,NA,TRBJ1-5,TRBV19,TGTGCCAGTACTTGGGACAGCAACTATCAGCCCCAGCATTTT,CASTWDSNYQPQHF
NA,NA,TRBJ1-2,TRBV4-1,TGCGCCAGCAGCCAAGATCTTTCAGAACCCTATGGCTACACCTTC,CASSQDLSEPYGYTF
NA,NA,TRBJ1-1,TRBV6-5,TGTGCCAGCAGTTATAAAACAGGGATCGGGACTGAAGCTTTCTTT,CASSYKTGIGTEAFF
TRBD2,NA,TRBJ2-1,TRBV27,TGTGCCAGCACCGTTGGGGGAGGGATGAATGAGCAGTTCTTC,CASTVGGGMNEQFF
NA,NA,TRBJ2-2,TRBV6-1,TGTGCCAGCAGTGAATTCGGGGGGCTGAACACCGGGGAGCTGTTTTTT,CASSEFGGLNTGELFF
NA,NA,TRBJ2-5,TRBV10-1,TGCGCCAGCAGCCGGGGAGTGGGGGCCCAAGAGACCCAGTACTTC,CASSRGVGAQETQYF
NA,few,TRBJ1-6,TRBV28,TGTGCCAGCAGCTTGGACAGCTCCTATAATTCACCCCTCCACTTT,CASSLDSSYNSPLHF
NA,NA,TRBJ1-6,TRBV5-6,TGTGCCAGCAGCCAGGGACTTAGGGGCTCACCCCTCCACTTT,CASSQGLRGSPLHF
NA,NA,TRBJ1-1,TRBV5-5,TGTGCCAGCACCCTCCCGGGGGACACTGAAGCTTTCTTT,CASTLPGDTEAFF